The 28 T cell receptor beta chains below were found in one sample sequenced in a study of CD8 T cells in ankylosing spondylitis. TCRdb ran MiXCR on the 5' RACE reads and lists one entry per CDR3 protein. In the table there are around 490,000 distinct CDR3 sequences, 5.3% of which are singletons. These TCRs' antigens remain unknown. Study-level points and caveats: Apparently characteristic of ankylosing spondylitis blood was a TCR beta motif (fewer than ten highly homologous variants).

Specimen: blood, either unsorted or a sorted T cell fraction (not recorded which). The source is a male donor with ankylosing spondylitis.

This clonotype was observed many times. This chain uses TRBV6-5 with TRBJ2-1; 9 bases match TRBD1. The CDR3 runs to 16 residues. V dropped 0 bases and J dropped 8; count of bases not matched to a gene: 8. Germline CDR1 is MNHEY and CDR2 is SVGAGI. The DNA for the CDR3 is TGTGCCAGCAGTTACTCGCGAGGACAGGGGTTCGATGAGCAGTTCTTC. Protein: CASSYSRGQGFDEQFF.

This clonotype was picked up many times. The chain combines TRBV4-2 with TRBJ1-4; a weak D match, TRBD1 (5 bases). V was cut by 1 base and J by 8 bases, with 17 bases left in between. Germline loops: CDR1 LGHNA, CDR2 YNFKEQ. CDR3 length: 16 amino acids. The CDR3 sequence: CASSQVDAGLYEKLFF. CDR3 sequence (DNA): TGTGCCAGCAGCCAAGTCGACGCAGGGTTGTACGAAAAACTGTTTTTT.

This clonotype was recorded many times. This chain connects TRBV21-1 to TRBJ1-1. TRBV21-1 is reported as a pseudogene. This CDR3 has 12 residues. The CDR3 loop is CASSKQGFEAFF. In DNA form, the CDR3 reads TGTGCCAGCAGCAAACAGGGCTTTGAAGCTTTCTTT.

The chain carries TRBV30 and TRBJ2-7; D gene unclear. Germline V gene sequence: CDR1 GTSNPN, CDR2 SVGIG (reference sequence). Trimming shortened V by 0 bases and J by 2 bases, and 8 bases separated the two germline ends. This CDR3 contains 13 residues. In DNA form, the CDR3 reads TGTGCCTGGAGTGTTGCAGCCCCCTACGAGCAGTACTTC. This translates into CAWSVAAPYEQYF.

This clonotype was counted at least ten times. This rearrangement joins TRBV29-1 to TRBJ2-7, with D maybe TRBD2 (6 bases). Trimming stripped 4 bases from V and 2 bases from J, with 12 bases between. CDR1 SQVTM and CDR2 ANQGSEA come from the germline V gene. The CDR3 covers 13 residues. CDR3 bases: TGCAGCGTTGGTGGGCGGACTACCTACGAGCAGTACTTC. Translated, it gives CSVGGRTTYEQYF.

This clonotype was picked up a small number of times. The chain links TRBV7-9 to TRBJ2-7; D possibly corresponds to TRBD1 (6 bases). Germline assignment: CDR1 SEHNR and CDR2 FQNEAQ (reference sequence). This CDR3 has 13 residues. V was shortened by 6 bases and J by 3 bases, with 12 bases between the two germline ends. This CDR3 is CASSRDTVYEQYF. The CDR3 DNA follows: TGTGCCAGCAGTCGGGACACAGTCTACGAGCAGTACTTC.

This clonotype was observed many times. V usage is TRBV29-1 and J usage is TRBJ2-7, with 7 bases matching TRBD1. V lost 4 bases and J lost 3; bases outside the gene matches: 9. There are 14 residues in the CDR3. From germline, CDR1 is SQVTM and CDR2 ANQGSEA. CDR3 loop: CSVANPWDSYEQYF. The CDR3 region has the DNA TGCAGCGTTGCTAACCCTTGGGACAGCTACGAGCAGTACTTC.

This clonotype was picked up many times. The chain recombines TRBV29-1 with TRBJ2-7; D is ambiguous. Trimming took 3 bases from V and 0 from J, leaving 6 bases between them. The germline CDR1 and CDR2 sequences are SQVTM and ANQGSEA. The CDR3 contains 12 residues. In DNA, the CDR3 is TGCAGCGTTGAGGGCATCTCCTACGAGCAGTACTTC. It translates to CSVEGISYEQYF.

This clonotype was observed many times. CDR3 sequence: CASSRLYLEQYF. CDR3 coding DNA: TGTGCCAGCAGTCGACTTTACCTCGAGCAGTACTTC. The chain combines TRBV6-2 or TRBV6-3 with TRBJ2-7; D uncertain. Germline-derived CDR1 and CDR2 are MNHEY and SVGEGT. Trimming cost V 5 bases and J 6 bases, with 11 bases left between them. CDR3 length: 12 amino acids.

This clonotype was observed at least ten times. The chain links TRBV20-1 to TRBJ2-7; 9 nucleotides agree with TRBD1. The CDR3 is made up of 15 amino acids. CDR1 is DFQATT and CDR2 is SNEGSKA in the germline V gene (reference sequence). The trim removed 5 bases at V and 9 bases at J, leaving 17 bases unmatched. In DNA form, the CDR3 reads TGCAGTGCTCCCAAATGGGGACAGGGATCCCCCGGGCAGTACTTC. As protein: CSAPKWGQGSPGQYF.

Many counts were recorded for this clonotype. V gene TRBV4-2 combines with J gene TRBJ2-1; D is uncertain. CDR3 size: 15 residues. In germline, CDR1 is LGHNA, CDR2 YNFKEQ. Trimming removed 0 bases at V and 8 bases at J, with 14 bases between. The DNA of the CDR3 is TGTGCCAGCAGCCAAGATGGGGTGCGACGGGATGAGCAGTTCTTC. It encodes CASSQDGVRRDEQFF.

This clonotype was detected ten times or more. The V gene is TRBV5-1, the J gene TRBJ2-5, with D tentatively TRBD1 (6 bases). This CDR3 has 14 amino acids. V shed 4 bases and J shed 9 bases, with 19 bases lying between them. Germline V gene sequence: CDR1 SGHRS, CDR2 YFSETQ. In nucleotides, the CDR3 is TGCGCCAGCAGCAACGGGACGGGACATATTGCCCAGTACTTC. It encodes CASSNGTGHIAQYF.

This clonotype was recorded many times. The chain joins TRBV10-2 to TRBJ1-1, with D unresolved. CDR3 size: 13 residues. Trimming shortened V by 7 bases and J by 4 bases, and 13 bases separated the two germline ends. In germline, CDR1 is WSHSY, CDR2 SAAADI. The CDR3: CASKADISTEAFF. The CDR3 DNA reads TGCGCCAGCAAAGCAGATATAAGCACTGAAGCTTTCTTT.

This clonotype was seen repeatedly, ten times or more. The chain joins TRBV10-3 to TRBJ1-4; TRBD1 might be the D (5 bases). The germline V gene has CDR1 ENHRY and CDR2 SYGVKD. The CDR3 is 16 residues long. Trimming shortened V by 3 bases and J by 2 bases, and 13 bases separated the two germline ends. CDR3 nucleotide sequence: TGTGCCATCAGTGACGCAGGGAGAGGGACTAATGAAAAACTGTTTTTT. It is translated as CAISDAGRGTNEKLFF.

This clonotype appeared many times. The V and J genes are TRBV7-2 and TRBJ2-4; tentatively, D is TRBD1 (6 bases). Germline V gene lookup returns CDR1 SGHTA and CDR2 FQGNSA. Trimming removed 2 bases from V and 1 base from J, with 12 bases in between. CDR3 size: 16 residues. CDR3 region: CASSLRPQGAKNIQYF. The CDR3 coding sequence is TGTGCCAGCAGCTTAAGACCCCAGGGGGCCAAAAACATTCAGTACTTC.

This clonotype showed up many times. The genes are TRBV18 and TRBJ1-3; 8 bases agree with TRBD1. The germline V gene encodes CDR1 KGHSH and CDR2 LQKENI. V was clipped by 2 bases and J by 0 bases; unmatched bases: 3. The CDR3 has 16 residues. Written as DNA, the CDR3 is TGTGCCAGCTCACCATGGACAGGGAGCTCTGGAAACACCATATATTTT. It is translated as CASSPWTGSSGNTIYF.

The chain has TRBV4-2 and TRBJ2-5; D uncertain. V was trimmed by 2 bases and J by 7 bases, leaving 14 bases between them. Per the germline V gene, CDR1 is LGHNA and CDR2 is YNFKEQ. The CDR3 spans 14 residues. The CDR3 nucleotides are TGTGCCAGCAGCCAATTATCCTCGGTTGGGACCCAGTACTTC. Translation: CASSQLSSVGTQYF.

Ten or more counts support this clonotype. The chain employs TRBV15 and TRBJ2-3; TRBD2 might be the D (6 bases). The V gene lost 0 bases and the J gene lost 3 bases, with 7 bases spanning the gap. Germline V lookup: CDR1 LNHNV, CDR2 YYDKDF (reference sequence). This CDR3 comprises 14 residues. Here the CDR3 DNA reads TGTGCCACCAGCAGAGAACGGGGGACAGATACGCAGTATTTT. Its translation is CATSRERGTDTQYF.

This clonotype was seen repeatedly, ten times or more. DNA of the CDR3: TGTGCCAGCAGTTATACGGGGGACAGCTCCTACGAGCAGTACTTC. This gives the protein CASSYTGDSSYEQYF. The J gene is TRBJ2-7, the V gene TRBV6-5, with D perhaps matching TRBD1 (7 bases). CDR3 length equals 15 residues. Germline V CDR1 and CDR2: MNHEY, SVGAGI. V was trimmed by 3 bases and J by 0 bases, leaving 12 bases between them.

At least ten counts were recorded for this clonotype. The chain recombines TRBV15 with TRBJ2-4; D tentatively fits TRBD1 or TRBD2 (5 bases each). The CDR3 is made up of 16 amino acids. Between the trimmed V and J ends, which lost 5 bases and 0 bases, there was a span of 14 bases. Looked up from germline, CDR1 is LNHNV and CDR2 is YYDKDF (reference sequence). The CDR3 is CATSRAWGLAKNIQYF. The CDR3 nucleotides read TGTGCCACCAGCCGCGCTTGGGGGTTAGCCAAAAACATTCAGTACTTC.

This clonotype was seen at least ten times. The gene calls are TRBV7-9 and TRBJ1-3; D possibly corresponds to TRBD1 (5 bases). Trimming took off 5 bases at V and 2 bases at J, with 13 bases between the two ends. The CDR3 length is 15 residues. Germline V gene sequence: CDR1 SEHNR, CDR2 FQNEAQ (reference sequence). The CDR3 loop reads CASSKTGGAGNTIYF. The CDR3 DNA is TGTGCCAGCAGCAAGACCGGGGGAGCTGGAAACACCATATATTTT.

The table lists this clonotype with many counts. CDR3 amino acids: CASSQVLQTYSGNTIYF. The CDR3, as DNA: TGCGCCAGCAGCCAAGTGCTACAGACTTACTCTGGAAACACCATATATTTT. V gene TRBV4-1 combines with J gene TRBJ1-3; no firm D call. Trimming took 1 base from V and 0 from J, leaving 13 bases between them. The CDR3 sequence is 17 residues long. Germline CDR1 is MGHRA and CDR2 is YSYEKL.

This clonotype was detected many times. This CDR3 reads CASTPYGANVLTF. The CDR3 nucleotides read TGTGCCAGCACCCCTTATGGGGCCAACGTCCTGACTTTC. The chain recombines TRBV7-9 with TRBJ2-6; D gene uncertain. The CDR3 length is 13 residues. Germline V CDR1 and CDR2: SEHNR, FQNEAQ (reference sequence). Trimming stripped 7 bases from V and 3 bases from J, with 7 bases between.

This clonotype was observed a handful of times. The J gene is TRBJ2-5, the V gene TRBV7-6; 11 bases fit TRBD1. Germline loops: CDR1 SGHVS, CDR2 FNYEAQ. This CDR3 contains 16 residues. Trimming took 5 bases from V and 5 from J; bases not matched to a gene: 10. The CDR3 sequence: CASSPGTGGLRETQYF. Written as DNA, the CDR3 is TGTGCCAGCAGCCCCGGGACAGGGGGACTGAGGGAGACCCAGTACTTC.

This clonotype was seen at least ten times. The V gene is TRBV5-1, the J gene TRBJ2-1; D remains unclear. V lost 4 bases and J 6 bases, leaving 14 bases between the germline ends. The CDR3 runs to 14 residues. Germline V gene lookup returns CDR1 SGHRS and CDR2 YFSETQ. Here the CDR3 DNA reads TGCGCCAGCAGCCAAGACCCAGCCGGCAATGAGCAGTTCTTC. Translation gives CASSQDPAGNEQFF.

The genes are TRBV11-2 and TRBJ2-1; D tentatively reads TRBD1 or TRBD2 (5 bases each). The length of the CDR3 is 15 residues. V was shortened by 5 bases and J by 3 bases, with 14 bases between the two germline ends. Germline V gene sequence: CDR1 SGHAT, CDR2 FQNNGV. The CDR3 spells CASSPNGGNYNEQFF. DNA for the CDR3: TGTGCCAGCAGCCCGAATGGGGGAAACTACAATGAGCAGTTCTTC.

This clonotype turned up a few times. J is TRBJ2-7 and V is TRBV7-2; D may be TRBD2 (5 bases). The V end lost 5 bases, the J end lost 3 bases, and 14 bases lay between the germline ends. CDR3 length: 14 amino acids. Germline-derived CDR1 and CDR2 are SGHTA and FQGNSA. The DNA for the CDR3 is TGTGCCAGCAGCCCGACCCAAGGAGGCTACGAGCAGTACTTC. It is translated as CASSPTQGGYEQYF.

This clonotype was found many times. This chain connects TRBV7-2 to TRBJ2-7; D perhaps matches TRBD1 (5 bases). Germline CDR1 is SGHTA and CDR2 is FQGNSA. Trimming left V 9 bases short and J 4 bases short, with 13 bases between. This CDR3 spans 12 amino acids. The CDR3, as DNA: TGTGCCAGTCAGGGAATCGGGTACGAGCAGTACTTC. Its protein is CASQGIGYEQYF. The variable domain in full, with the rest retrieved from reference TRBV7-2 and TRBJ2-7, is GAGVSQSPSNKVTEKGKDVELRCDPISGHTALYWYRQSLGQGLEFLIYFQGNSAPDKSGLPSDRFSAERTGGSVSTLTIQRTQQEDSAVYLCASQGIGYEQYFGPGTRLTVT.